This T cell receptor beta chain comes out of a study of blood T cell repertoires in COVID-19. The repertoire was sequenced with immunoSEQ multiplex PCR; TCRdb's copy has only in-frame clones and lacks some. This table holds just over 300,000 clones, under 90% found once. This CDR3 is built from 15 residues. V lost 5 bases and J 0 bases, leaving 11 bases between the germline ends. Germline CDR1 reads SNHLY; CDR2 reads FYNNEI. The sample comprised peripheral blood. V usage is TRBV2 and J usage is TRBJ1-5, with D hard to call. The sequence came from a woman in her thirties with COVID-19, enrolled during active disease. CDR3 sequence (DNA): TGTGCCAGCAGTAAAACAAGAAATAGCAATCAGCCCCAGCATTTT. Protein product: CASSKTRNSNQPQHF.